Presented here are 23 T cell receptor beta chains from one specimen sequenced in a study of cytomegalovirus exposure and HLA in healthy donors. With 60 Vbeta and 13 Jbeta primers, the PCR was carried out. Assay used: immunoSEQ multiplex PCR; TCRdb lists only in-frame clones, some missing. The data contain some 90,000 clones, about 80% of them singletons. The sample comprised PBMCs. These receptors were obtained from a man aged 25 to 40 in good health and CMV-seropositive.

Concerning this clone: At one boundary the junction diverges from the germline segment, which might be a read error. The V and J genes are TRBV7-7 and TRBJ2-1; TRBD2 aligns across 10 bases. The CDR3 loop spans 15 amino acids. Germline loops: CDR1 SSHAT, CDR2 FNYEAQ (reference sequence). CDR3 bases: TGTGCTAGCAGCTTAGGGACTAGCGCCTTCAATGAGCAGTTCTTC. This codes for CASSLGTSAFNEQFF.

This clone was detected only once. The chain couples TRBV19 to TRBJ2-7, with D possibly matching TRBD1 (5 bases). CDR1 LNHDA and CDR2 SQIVND come from the germline V gene (reference sequence). The germline V and J ends were trimmed by 7 bases and 3 bases, with 13 bases remaining between them. The CDR3 spans 13 residues. The CDR3 DNA is TGTGCCAGTACATTGGGGCCCGGCTACGAGCAGTACTTC. It specifies CASTLGPGYEQYF.

V and J are TRBV29-1 and TRBJ1-3, with D perhaps TRBD1 (6 bases). Per germline, CDR1 SQVTM and CDR2 ANQGSEA. V was cut by 4 bases and J by 2 bases, with 9 bases left in between. The CDR3 loop spans 13 amino acids. Here the CDR3 reads CSVVGGTGNTIYF. CDR3 coding DNA: TGCAGCGTTGTAGGGGGAACTGGAAACACCATATATTTT.

The gene calls are TRBV5-1 and TRBJ2-3; TRBD2 is a possible D gene (5 bases). CDR3 length: 14 residues. Trimming removed 4 bases from V and 2 bases from J, with 11 bases in between. Germline CDR1 reads SGHRS; CDR2 reads YFSETQ. The CDR3: CASSAGQHTDTQYF. DNA of the CDR3: TGCGCCAGCAGCGCGGGCCAACACACAGATACGCAGTATTTT.

This clone was counted between two and nine times. This same CDR3 is encoded by further DNA sequences in the sample. DNA of the CDR3: TGTGCCAGCAGCTTAGGAGTGGGACAGTCGAATCAGCCCCAGCATTTT. Its translation is CASSLGVGQSNQPQHF. The chain uses TRBV7-9 and TRBJ1-5; TRBD1 matches at 7 bases. The germline gives CDR1 SEHNR, CDR2 FQNEAQ (reference sequence). V was pared by 1 base and J by 4 bases, with 7 bases of the junction left unmatched. CDR3 length: 16 residues.

The CDR3 is CASSRRTGMDTEAFF. For the CDR3, the DNA is TGCGCCAGCAGCCGACGGACAGGGATGGACACTGAAGCTTTCTTT. The J gene is TRBJ1-1, the V gene TRBV5-1; 8 bases line up with TRBD1. V was pared by 4 bases and J by 3 bases, with 8 bases of the junction left unmatched. Germline values: CDR1 SGHRS, CDR2 YFSETQ. This CDR3 spans 15 amino acids. The full variable domain, completed using reference TRBV5-1 and TRBJ1-1, is KAGVTQTPRYLIKTRGQQVTLSCSPISGHRSVSWYQQTPGQGLQFLFEYFSETQRNKGNFPGRFSGRQFSNSRSEMNVSTLELGDSALYLCASSRRTGMDTEAFFGQGTRLTVV.

This clone was counted only a few times. This sequence joins TRBV28 and TRBJ2-7; 8 bases map to TRBD2. Germline V gene lookup returns CDR1 MDHEN and CDR2 SYDVKM. V was clipped by 6 bases and J by 3 bases; unmatched bases: 19. The CDR3 is made up of 18 amino acids. The CDR3 here is CASRTGTRSRFDLYEQYF. DNA of the CDR3: TGTGCCAGCAGGACCGGGACTAGGAGCCGATTTGACCTCTACGAGCAGTACTTC.

This clone was detected a few times. The chain combines TRBV6-5 with TRBJ2-2; D unclear. The CDR3 totals 15 residues. Germline V CDR1 and CDR2: MNHEY, SVGAGI. Trimming took 5 bases from V and 1 from J, leaving 11 bases between them. CDR3 in DNA: TGTGCCAGCAGTACCGACATCGGGAACACCGGGGAGCTGTTTTTT. It specifies CASSTDIGNTGELFF.

In this sample, this clone turned up a few times. For the CDR3, the DNA is TGTGCCACCAGCAGAGATCGGGGACAACATCAGCCCCAGCATTTT. Protein sequence: CATSRDRGQHQPQHF. The gene calls are TRBV15 and TRBJ1-5; possible D gene TRBD1, 6 bases. This CDR3 has 15 amino acids. Germline lookup yields CDR1 LNHNV and CDR2 YYDKDF (reference sequence). The germline V and J ends were trimmed by 0 bases and 5 bases, with 11 bases remaining between them.

This clone was detected a few times. V is TRBV5-4 and J is TRBJ2-5; 8 nucleotides line up with TRBD2. Germline V CDR1 and CDR2: SGHNT, YYREEE (reference sequence). CDR3 size: 14 residues. The J segment lost 4 bases and the V segment lost 3 bases, leaving 5 bases of the junction unmatched. The CDR3 bases are TGTGCCAGCAGCTCCCCGGGGGGGGGAGAGACCCAGTACTTC. It is translated as CASSSPGGGETQYF.

The rearrangement joins TRBV7-3 to TRBJ2-3; 10 positions agree with TRBD1. This CDR3 comprises 11 residues. J lost 13 bases, V lost 5 bases, and 3 bases had no gene match. From germline, CDR1 is SGHTA and CDR2 FQGTGA. Here the CDR3 reads CASSPGTGEYF. The CDR3 coding sequence is TGTGCCAGCAGCCCCGGGACAGGGGAGTATTTT.

The CDR3 sequence: CASSPGRDRGGAYTF. CDR3 DNA: TGTGCCAGCTCCCCCGGTCGAGACAGGGGAGGCGCTTACACCTTC. The V gene is TRBV18, the J gene TRBJ1-2; 8 nucleotides align to TRBD1. From germline, CDR1 is KGHSH and CDR2 LQKENI. The junction had 17 bases not matched to a gene; V was cut back by 6 bases and J by 11 bases. CDR3 size: 15 residues.

CDR3 sequence: CASSPSRDRVVGNQPQHF. CDR3 sequence (DNA): TGTGCCAGCAGTCCGTCCCGGGACAGGGTAGTGGGCAATCAGCCCCAGCATTTT. The J gene is TRBJ1-5, the V gene TRBV2, with 9 bases matching TRBD1. Germline V gene lookup returns CDR1 SNHLY and CDR2 FYNNEI. The V and J ends lost 5 bases and 2 bases, in that order; junction bases with no gene match: 13. This CDR3 is built from 18 residues.

This chain links TRBV14 with TRBJ2-7, with TRBD1 matching over 7 bases. The CDR3 loop spans 17 amino acids. V shed 0 bases, J shed 0 bases, and the junction held 8 bases outside the gene matches. Germline CDR1 SGHDN, CDR2 FVKESK. For the CDR3, the DNA is TGTGCCAGCAGCCAAGACCGACAGGGCCCCTTCTCCTACGAGCAGTACTTC. This sequence encodes CASSQDRQGPFSYEQYF.

The chain recombines TRBV5-1 with TRBJ1-1; maybe TRBD1 (5 bases). Between the trimmed V and J ends, which lost 4 bases and 1 base, there was a span of 11 bases. This CDR3 is 14 amino acids long. CDR1 and CDR2 (germline): SGHRS, YFSETQ. The CDR3 nucleotides read TGCGCCAGCAGCACGGTGGGGCAGAACACTGAAGCTTTCTTT. This codes for CASSTVGQNTEAFF.

The chain carries TRBV19 and TRBJ1-1, with unresolved D. CDR1 and CDR2 from the germline V gene are LNHDA and SQIVND (reference sequence). V lost 9 bases to trimming and J lost 1 base, with 3 bases between them. The CDR3 has 10 residues. CDR3 nucleotide sequence: TGTGCCAGCGGGAACACTGAAGCTTTCTTT. Its protein is CASGNTEAFF.

The count of this clone is one. This chain connects TRBV19 to TRBJ2-7; possibly TRBD1 for D (6 bases). The CDR3 has 12 amino acids. Trimming stripped 3 bases from V and 6 bases from J, with 9 bases between. Germline V gives CDR1 LNHDA, CDR2 SQIVND (reference sequence). CDR3 nucleotide sequence: TGTGCCAGTAGTATGGCGGACAGCGAGCAGTACTTC. Amino acid sequence: CASSMADSEQYF.

This chain connects TRBV19 to TRBJ2-7; the D gene is possibly TRBD2 (7 bases). The germline CDR1 and CDR2 sequences are LNHDA and SQIVND (reference sequence). Trimming cost V 5 bases and J 0 bases, with 14 bases left between them. The length of the CDR3 is 15 residues. CDR3 protein: CASSRWGGPSYEQYF. In DNA form, the CDR3 reads TGTGCCAGTAGTCGCTGGGGGGGGCCCTCCTACGAGCAGTACTTC.

This clone was detected once. The CDR3 loop is CASSRQTSGRSEQYF. CDR3 DNA: TGCGCCAGCAGCCGTCAAACTAGCGGGAGGAGTGAGCAGTACTTC. The V and J genes are TRBV4-3 and TRBJ2-7; 12 nucleotides match TRBD2. V dropped 4 bases and J dropped 7; count of bases not matched to a gene: 8. The CDR3 totals 15 residues. In germline, CDR1 is LGHNA, CDR2 YSLEER.

The chain combines TRBV9 with TRBJ2-3, with 10 positions matching TRBD2. The trim removed 3 bases at V and 5 bases at J, leaving 6 bases unmatched. CDR3 length: 15 amino acids. Germline values: CDR1 SGDLS, CDR2 YYNGEE. The CDR3 DNA is TGTGCCAGCAGCGGTCTAGCGGGAGATCAAGATACGCAGTATTTT. It yields the protein CASSGLAGDQDTQYF.

About this clone: At one end, the junction sequence differs from germline, possibly due to a read error. The rearrangement joins TRBV28 to TRBJ1-1; TRBD1 matches at 10 bases. This CDR3 spans 15 amino acids. Germline CDR1 is MDHEN and CDR2 is SYDVKM. CDR3 sequence reads: CASSLSGGYETGGHF. DNA of the CDR3: TGTGCCAGCAGTTTATCGGGGGGATATGAGACAGGGGGCCACTTT.

The CDR3 sequence: CASRRGFLEEKLFF. The CDR3 DNA follows: TGTGCCAGCAGGAGGGGGTTCCTGGAAGAAAAACTGTTTTTT. The chain combines TRBV9 with TRBJ1-4; TRBD1 might be the D (6 bases). The CDR3 is 14 amino acids. Trimming stripped 5 bases from V and 8 bases from J, with 16 bases between. Germline V gene sequence: CDR1 SGDLS, CDR2 YYNGEE.

CDR3 loop: CSAGTGEAFF. The CDR3, as DNA: TGCAGCGCTGGGACAGGCGAAGCTTTCTTT. This chain joins TRBV29-1 and TRBJ1-1, with 8 bases identical to TRBD1. This CDR3 comprises 10 residues. J gave up 8 bases and V 7 bases, and 3 bases lay outside the gene matches. Looked up from germline, CDR1 is SQVTM and CDR2 is ANQGSEA.